These 30 T cell receptor beta chains share one sample of origin, sequenced in a study of cytomegalovirus exposure and HLA in healthy donors. PCR used 60 Vbeta primers and 13 Jbeta primers. Using immunoSEQ multiplex PCR, the repertoire was profiled, and TCRdb retains in-frame clones only, with some absent. This repertoire shows 130,000 to 150,000 clones, more than 75% found once; its top ten account for about 2.2%. The specimen was PBMCs. The receptor source for this set is a woman under 30 in good health and CMV-seropositive.

The rearrangement joins TRBV9 to TRBJ2-2; the match to TRBD1 covers 7 bases. The CDR3 has 14 amino acids. Trimming cost V 1 base and J 7 bases; bases outside gene matches: 4. The germline V gene has CDR1 SGDLS and CDR2 YYNGEE. The CDR3 is CASSVKGAGGELFF. CDR3 sequence (DNA): TGTGCCAGCAGCGTAAAGGGGGCGGGCGGGGAGCTGTTTTTT.

A single count supports this clone. The J gene is TRBJ2-7, the V gene TRBV6-5; TRBD2 is a possible D gene (6 bases). The V gene's germline CDR1 is MNHEY and CDR2 SVGAGI. The CDR3 consists of 14 residues. With 5 bases removed from V and 4 bases from J, the gap between germline ends came to 15 bases. CDR3 DNA sequence: TGTGCCAGCAGTGAACTGGAGGGTTCATACGAGCAGTACTTC. Translation gives CASSELEGSYEQYF.

This clone was seen a handful of times. This chain uses TRBV2 with TRBJ1-2, with 9 bases aligning to TRBD1. Germline-derived CDR1 and CDR2 are SNHLY and FYNNEI. After removal of 6 bases from V and 5 bases from J, the junction contained 4 bases not matched to a gene. This CDR3 contains 13 residues. The CDR3 DNA follows: TGTGCCAGCAGGACAGGGGGGGATTATGGCTACACCTTC. Protein sequence: CASRTGGDYGYTF.

The genes are TRBV7-8 and TRBJ1-2; D gene uncertain. Trimming shortened V by 0 bases and J by 2 bases, and 7 bases separated the two germline ends. The CDR3 contains 14 residues. CDR1 SGHVS and CDR2 FQNEAQ come from the germline V gene. CDR3 bases: TGTGCCAGCAGCTTAGCTACGGTAAACTATGGCTACACCTTC. It codes for CASSLATVNYGYTF.

The J gene is TRBJ1-4, the V gene TRBV7-9; 8 nucleotides line up with TRBD1. Germline CDR1 reads SEHNR; CDR2 reads FQNEAQ (reference sequence). The V segment lost 5 bases and the J segment 4 bases; nucleotides outside the gene matches: 6. The CDR3 has 15 residues. CDR3 in amino acids: CASSLGQGYNEKLFF. CDR3 bases: TGTGCCAGCAGCCTAGGACAGGGCTATAATGAAAAACTGTTTTTT.

The V call is TRBV5-5, the J call TRBJ2-2; 10 nucleotides match TRBD2. Unmatched junction bases numbered 5, after V lost 1 base and J lost 5 bases. Germline V gene sequence: CDR1 SGHKS, CDR2 YYEKEE (reference sequence). The CDR3 is made up of 16 amino acids. Here the CDR3 DNA reads TGTGCCAGCAGCTTGTTAGGACTAGCGGCTACCGGGGAGCTGTTTTTT. Translation: CASSLLGLAATGELFF.

The chain combines TRBV15 with TRBJ2-2; D is possibly TRBD1 (5 bases). From germline, CDR1 is LNHNV and CDR2 YYDKDF (reference sequence). This CDR3 contains 16 residues. V was cut by 0 bases and J by 3 bases, with 11 bases left in between. The CDR3 DNA reads as TGTGCCACCAGCAGAGATCTTAAGGGGTACACCGGGGAGCTGTTTTTT. Residues: CATSRDLKGYTGELFF.

This clone was seen a handful of times. The chain links TRBV6-5 to TRBJ2-1, with 7 nucleotides matching TRBD2. V lost 6 bases to trimming and J lost 4 bases; unmatched junction nucleotides: 6. CDR1 and CDR2 (germline): MNHEY, SVGAGI. The length of the CDR3 is 14 residues. The CDR3 coding sequence is TGTGCCAGCAGGAGGGACGGGGGGTACAATGAGCAGTTCTTC. Protein sequence: CASRRDGGYNEQFF.

The CDR3 DNA reads TGTGCCAGCAGCCCAGTGCAGGGCACCGAAAAACTGTTTTTT. It codes for CASSPVQGTEKLFF. The chain recombines TRBV7-2 with TRBJ1-4; D perhaps matches TRBD1 (5 bases). Germline V gene sequence: CDR1 SGHTA, CDR2 FQGNSA. The length of the CDR3 is 14 residues. The ends were cut back, 5 bases at V and 8 bases at J, with 15 bases in the middle.

This chain uses TRBV5-6 with TRBJ1-1; 8 nucleotides agree with TRBD1. CDR1 is SGHDT, CDR2 YYEEEE, per germline. The junction had 6 bases not matched to a gene; V was cut back by 0 bases and J by 2 bases. The CDR3 loop spans 16 amino acids. Written as DNA, the CDR3 is TGTGCCAGCAGCTTGGGGACAGGGAGGAGAAACACTGAAGCTTTCTTT. As protein: CASSLGTGRRNTEAFF.

This clone was picked up one time. The rearrangement links TRBV5-1 to TRBJ2-7, with 10 positions matching TRBD1. Germline lookup yields CDR1 SGHRS and CDR2 YFSETQ. CDR3 length: 15 amino acids. V shed 3 bases and J 2 bases; nucleotides not matched to a gene: 5. The CDR3 sequence: CASSSGTGVTYEQYF. CDR3 nucleotide sequence: TGCGCCAGCAGCTCCGGGACAGGGGTAACCTACGAGCAGTACTTC.

The chain employs TRBV29-1 and TRBJ1-4; the D gene is possibly TRBD1 (5 bases). Germline CDR1 SQVTM, CDR2 ANQGSEA. V lost 6 bases and J 5 bases, leaving 13 bases between the germline ends. The CDR3 spans 13 residues. CDR3 in amino acids: CSVVGQPNEKLFF. In DNA, the CDR3 is TGCAGCGTCGTCGGACAACCGAATGAAAAACTGTTTTTT.

V and J are TRBV19 and TRBJ2-6; D call uncertain. The length of the CDR3 is 16 residues. V was shortened by 3 bases and J by 2 bases, with 11 bases between the two germline ends. CDR1 and CDR2 from the germline V gene are LNHDA and SQIVND (reference sequence). CDR3 coding DNA: TGTGCCAGTAGTATCAGGTTCCCAACTGGGGCCAACGTCCTGACTTTC. Its protein is CASSIRFPTGANVLTF.

The gene calls are TRBV2 and TRBJ2-1; TRBD1 matches at 7 bases. This CDR3 has 10 amino acids. The germline CDR1 and CDR2 sequences are SNHLY and FYNNEI. The CDR3 nucleotides read TGTGGACAGGGCGGCAATGAGCAGTTCTTC. Amino acids: CGQGGNEQFF.

This clone appeared a few times. The chain uses TRBV9 and TRBJ1-2; TRBD1 is a possible D gene (6 bases). Germline V gene sequence: CDR1 SGDLS, CDR2 YYNGEE. V gave up 7 bases and J gave up 2 bases, with 18 bases separating them. The CDR3 totals 15 residues. CDR3 loop: CASRGAESGNYGYTF. As DNA, the CDR3 is TGTGCCAGCCGGGGGGCCGAGTCAGGCAACTATGGCTACACCTTC.

This clone was detected a few times. This chain connects TRBV4-3 to TRBJ1-4, with D possibly TRBD1 on 5 matching bases. Trimming cost V 1 base and J 7 bases, with 13 bases left between them. From germline, CDR1 is LGHNA and CDR2 YSLEER. The CDR3 runs to 15 residues. The CDR3: CASSQVAGSGEKLFF. CDR3 nucleotide sequence: TGCGCCAGCAGCCAAGTTGCAGGGTCCGGTGAAAAACTGTTTTTT.

This clone was seen once. The V and J genes are TRBV5-1 and TRBJ1-1; D might be TRBD1 (5 bases). Trimming cost V 0 bases and J 1 base, with 13 bases left between them. The CDR3 sequence is 16 residues long. The germline V gene has CDR1 SGHRS and CDR2 YFSETQ. The CDR3 DNA reads TGCGCCAGCAGCTTGGAGGGGCCCGCAGGGAACACTGAAGCTTTCTTT. It translates to CASSLEGPAGNTEAFF. Looking up the rest from reference TRBV5-1 and TRBJ1-1 gives the full variable domain: KAGVTQTPRYLIKTRGQQVTLSCSPISGHRSVSWYQQTPGQGLQFLFEYFSETQRNKGNFPGRFSGRQFSNSRSEMNVSTLELGDSALYLCASSLEGPAGNTEAFFGQGTRLTVV.

The rearrangement uses TRBV18 and TRBJ2-5; D perhaps matches TRBD1 (6 bases). The germline CDR1 and CDR2 sequences are KGHSH and LQKENI. V shed 3 bases and J shed 1 base, with 12 bases lying between them. This CDR3 has 15 residues. This CDR3 reads CASSPLGQRQETQYF. DNA for the CDR3: TGTGCCAGCTCACCTCTGGGACAACGCCAAGAGACCCAGTACTTC.

The J gene is TRBJ2-5, the V gene TRBV19; the D gene is possibly TRBD2 (5 bases). The CDR3 has 15 residues. Germline CDR1 reads LNHDA; CDR2 reads SQIVND (reference sequence). The V gene lost 1 base and the J gene lost 5 bases, with 14 bases spanning the gap. The CDR3 DNA is TGTGCCAGTAGTATAGGCGGGCAGACACGGGAGACCCAGTACTTC. Encoded protein: CASSIGGQTRETQYF.

The chain has TRBV19 and TRBJ1-5; D gene ambiguous. With 4 bases removed from V and 5 bases from J, the gap between germline ends came to 12 bases. Germline-derived CDR1 and CDR2 are LNHDA and SQIVND (reference sequence). The CDR3 runs to 14 residues. This CDR3 is CASSTAGWDQPQHF. The CDR3 DNA reads as TGTGCCAGTAGTACGGCAGGCTGGGATCAGCCCCAGCATTTT.

The chain uses TRBV30 and TRBJ1-2; D gene unclear. With 5 bases removed from V and 3 bases from J, the gap between germline ends came to 10 bases. CDR1 GTSNPN and CDR2 SVGIG come from the germline V gene (reference sequence). The CDR3 has 12 amino acids. CDR3 bases: TGTGCCTGGGCGAGGGTGTACTATGGCTACACCTTC. It codes for CAWARVYYGYTF.

The CDR3 nucleotides read TGTGCCAGCTCACCACGGGACAGAAGGTCCCCCACAACTAATGAAAAACTGTTTTTT. Translating gives CASSPRDRRSPTTNEKLFF. This chain links TRBV18 with TRBJ1-4; 7 bases align to TRBD1. The V segment lost 1 base and the J segment 0 bases; nucleotides outside the gene matches: 11. The length of the CDR3 is 19 residues. Germline V lookup: CDR1 KGHSH, CDR2 LQKENI.

J is TRBJ2-3 and V is TRBV18, with 11 positions matching TRBD1. In germline, CDR1 is KGHSH, CDR2 LQKENI. With 4 bases clipped from V and 1 base from J, the junction kept 13 bases outside the gene matches. CDR3 length: 19 residues. In DNA, the CDR3 is TGTGCCAGCTCACACTGGACAGGGGGCGTGGGCCCAGGCACAGATACGCAGTATTTT. Residues: CASSHWTGGVGPGTDTQYF.

The chain carries TRBV5-4 and TRBJ2-5, with 9 bases identical to TRBD1. J gave up 5 bases and V 6 bases, and 11 bases lay outside the gene matches. Germline V gene sequence: CDR1 SGHNT, CDR2 YYREEE (reference sequence). This CDR3 has 15 amino acids. CDR3: CASTRLDRGLETQYF. CDR3 DNA sequence: TGTGCCAGCACCCGTTTGGACAGGGGATTGGAGACCCAGTACTTC.

V gene TRBV4-2 combines with J gene TRBJ1-4; D is unclear. V was trimmed by 3 bases and J by 6 bases, leaving 8 bases between them. CDR3 length: 13 residues. CDR1 and CDR2 (germline): LGHNA, YNFKEQ. CDR3 protein: CASSQATYEKLFF. The CDR3 DNA reads TGTGCCAGCAGCCAGGCAACATATGAAAAACTGTTTTTT.

The chain recombines TRBV25-1 with TRBJ1-1; D call uncertain. The CDR3 contains 15 residues. V was shortened by 7 bases and J by 0 bases, with 15 bases between the two germline ends. The germline V gene has CDR1 MGHDK and CDR2 SYGVNS. The CDR3 loop is CASMRADIMNTEAFF. CDR3 DNA: TGTGCCAGCATGAGGGCGGATATTATGAACACTGAAGCTTTCTTT.

The chain has TRBV6-1 and TRBJ1-1; the match to TRBD1 covers 8 bases. Germline V gene sequence: CDR1 MNHNS, CDR2 SASEGT. This CDR3 spans 15 amino acids. Germline trimming cut 4 bases from V and 3 bases from J; bases unmatched to any gene: 7. The CDR3 coding sequence is TGTGCCAGCAGTGGACCGGGACAGGTATACACTGAAGCTTTCTTT. This encodes CASSGPGQVYTEAFF.

This rearrangement joins TRBV7-2 to TRBJ1-3; D is perhaps TRBD1 (6 bases). The CDR3 loop spans 18 amino acids. V lost 5 bases to trimming and J lost 0 bases, with 20 bases between them. In germline, CDR1 is SGHTA, CDR2 FQGNSA. The CDR3 DNA is TGTGCCAGCAGCCTACACAGCGGGGGGCGGATCTCTGGAAACACCATATATTTT. The encoded protein is CASSLHSGGRISGNTIYF.

This sequence joins TRBV6-6 and TRBJ1-2; D is undetermined. The CDR3 is 14 residues long. CDR1 and CDR2 from the germline V gene are MNHNY and SVGAGI (reference sequence). Trimming took off 4 bases at V and 3 bases at J, with 12 bases between the two ends. DNA of the CDR3: TGTGCCAGCAGTTTTTCACAGTTCGACTATGGCTACACCTTC. It translates to CASSFSQFDYGYTF.

The rearrangement joins TRBV6-1 to TRBJ1-5; TRBD1 matches at 7 bases. V shed 2 bases and J 1 base; nucleotides not matched to a gene: 8. CDR1 is MNHNS and CDR2 is SASEGT in the germline V gene. The CDR3 contains 17 residues. Here the CDR3 DNA reads TGTGCCAGCAGTGAATACCCAGGGGGGATGAGCAATCAGCCCCAGCATTTT. This translates into CASSEYPGGMSNQPQHF.